Below, 32 T cell receptor beta chains from the same sample are listed, as sequenced in a study of human T cells and chemical hapten exposure. TCRdb reprocessed the RACE reads via MiXCR and lists one record per CDR3 protein. The table has roughly 51,000 distinct CDR3 sequences, over 9% seen once; the top ten hold approximately 9.9%. The time point denotes: pre-sensitization, week 0. Treatment in this sample: therapeutic diphenylcyclopropenone sensitization with weekly scalp DPC. The sequencing here drew on whole blood, taken in connection with sensitization to the hapten diphenylcyclopropenone (DPC). The receptors were sampled from a man aged 35 to 55 with alopecia areata. Some clones in this sample may be carry-over from other donors' samples.

This clonotype was picked up a small number of times. V gene TRBV7-6 combines with J gene TRBJ2-2; possibly TRBD1 for D (6 bases). Germline V CDR1 and CDR2: SGHVS, FNYEAQ. CDR3 length equals 15 residues. Trimming pared 7 bases from V and 3 bases from J, leaving 15 bases between. The CDR3: CASTRGQRDTGELFF. Written as DNA, the CDR3 is TGTGCCAGCACCCGGGGACAACGAGACACCGGGGAGCTGTTTTTT.

This clonotype was seen repeatedly, ten times or more. This chain joins TRBV9 and TRBJ2-5, with D possibly being TRBD2 (6 bases). This CDR3 contains 17 residues. Germline V lookup: CDR1 SGDLS, CDR2 YYNGEE. V was pared by 0 bases and J by 5 bases, with 20 bases between. The CDR3 is CASSVASIGGGRETQYF. The CDR3 DNA is TGTGCCAGCAGCGTAGCCTCCATCGGGGGTGGTAGGGAGACCCAGTACTTC.

The chain has TRBV28 and TRBJ1-4; D might be TRBD1 (5 bases). With 2 bases removed from V and 7 bases from J, the gap between germline ends came to 11 bases. Germline V gene sequence: CDR1 MDHEN, CDR2 SYDVKM. This CDR3 has 14 amino acids. CDR3 coding DNA: TGTGCCAGCAGTTTAACTCCCGGGACTGAAAAACTGTTTTTT. Encoded protein: CASSLTPGTEKLFF.

This clonotype was seen more than once but under ten times. The CDR3: CASSPRLEIPSTDTQYF. The CDR3 DNA sequence: TGTGCCAGCAGCCCCAGGCTGGAGATCCCTAGCACAGATACGCAGTATTTT. The chain links TRBV5-4 to TRBJ2-3; D gene uncertain. CDR3 length: 17 amino acids. V gave up 4 bases and J gave up 0 bases, with 18 bases separating them. Germline V CDR1 and CDR2: SGHNT, YYREEE (reference sequence).

The chain links TRBV7-2 to TRBJ2-7; tentative D call: TRBD1 (6 bases). V was clipped by 4 bases and J by 6 bases, with 13 bases between them. The CDR3 covers 13 residues. Germline assignment: CDR1 SGHTA and CDR2 FQGNSA. CDR3 region: CASSSSTGGEQYF. In nucleotides, the CDR3 is TGTGCCAGCAGCTCCTCGACAGGAGGCGAGCAGTACTTC. Together with reference TRBV7-2 and TRBJ2-7, the CDR3 gives the full variable domain: GAGVSQSPSNKVTEKGKDVELRCDPISGHTALYWYRQSLGQGLEFLIYFQGNSAPDKSGLPSDRFSAERTGGSVSTLTIQRTQQEDSAVYLCASSSSTGGEQYFGPGTRLTVT.

This clonotype was found a few times. The V call is TRBV12-3 or TRBV12-4, the J call TRBJ2-1; 8 nucleotides align to TRBD1. J gave up 7 bases and V 2 bases, and 4 bases lay outside the gene matches. The CDR3 runs 14 residues. The CDR3 DNA reads TGTGCCAGCAGTTTATGGCAGGGGGCAAATGAGCAGTTCTTC. Protein: CASSLWQGANEQFF.

Many counts were recorded for this clonotype. The chain is built from TRBV9 and TRBJ2-7; D not certain. This CDR3 is built from 16 residues. The ends were cut back, 0 bases at V and 0 bases at J, with 13 bases in the middle. Looked up from germline, CDR1 is SGDLS and CDR2 is YYNGEE. CDR3 DNA: TGTGCCAGCAGCGTAGGGTTTCAGCCAACCTCCTACGAGCAGTACTTC. As protein: CASSVGFQPTSYEQYF.

This clonotype was picked up many times. The V call is TRBV23-1, the J call TRBJ2-7; TRBD1 matches at 7 bases. TRBV23-1 qualifies as an ORF whose function is uncertain. V was pared by 2 bases and J by 2 bases, with 18 bases of the junction left unmatched. CDR3 length: 19 amino acids. The CDR3 region is CASSQNPGRFGTDAYEQYF. The DNA of the CDR3 is TGCGCCAGCAGTCAAAATCCAGGAAGGTTCGGGACAGATGCCTACGAGCAGTACTTC.

About this clonotype: A much more abundant neighbour one base away suggests this may be a read error. The chain links TRBV12-3 or TRBV12-4 to TRBJ2-1; TRBD1 matches at 10 bases. CDR3 length equals 15 residues. With 8 bases clipped from V and 6 bases from J, the junction kept 10 bases outside the gene matches. CDR3 coding DNA: TGTGCCAGCCAATCTACCGGGACAGGGGCCAATGAGCAGTTCTTC. Translating gives CASQSTGTGANEQFF.

V gene TRBV20-1 combines with J gene TRBJ2-5; unclear D gene. V shed 3 bases and J shed 2 bases, with 13 bases lying between them. This CDR3 has 14 residues. Germline V gives CDR1 DFQATT, CDR2 SNEGSKA (reference sequence). CDR3 amino acids: CSASHSGKQETQYF. The CDR3 region has the DNA TGCAGTGCTAGTCATTCCGGAAAACAAGAGACCCAGTACTTC.

This clonotype was seen repeatedly, ten times or more. The chain carries TRBV7-8 and TRBJ2-7, with D uncertain. From germline, CDR1 is SGHVS and CDR2 FQNEAQ. The germline V and J ends were trimmed by 5 bases and 5 bases, with 10 bases remaining between them. The CDR3 is 12 residues long. This chain's CDR3 is CASSRLPDEQYF. The CDR3 coding sequence is TGTGCCAGCAGCAGACTCCCCGACGAGCAGTACTTC.

This clonotype has ten or more counts. This chain joins TRBV11-2 and TRBJ2-5, with 8 bases fitting TRBD2. Germline CDR1 reads SGHAT; CDR2 reads FQNNGV. There are 15 residues in the CDR3. V lost 0 bases and J lost 4; bases outside the gene matches: 4. The CDR3 here is CASSLDGLARETQYF. For the CDR3, the DNA is TGTGCCAGCAGCTTAGATGGACTAGCTCGAGAGACCCAGTACTTC. The full variable domain, with the rest looked up from reference TRBV11-2 and TRBJ2-5, is EAGVAQSPRYKIIEKRQSVAFWCNPISGHATLYWYQQILGQGPKLLIQFQNNGVVDDSQLPKDRFSAERLKGVDSTLKIQPAKLEDSAVYLCASSLDGLARETQYFGPGTRLLVL.

This clonotype was seen more than once but under ten times. This chain uses TRBV27 with TRBJ2-7; the D is unclear. V gave up 2 bases and J gave up 3 bases, with 8 bases separating them. This CDR3 is built from 13 residues. Germline CDR1 MNHEY, CDR2 SMNVEV (reference sequence). CDR3 bases: TGTGCCAGCAGTTTACTTCCACTCTACGAGCAGTACTTC. Protein sequence: CASSLLPLYEQYF.

This clonotype was detected only a few times. This chain links TRBV5-1 with TRBJ2-1, with 8 bases identical to TRBD2. This CDR3 region has 15 residues. V lost 6 bases and J lost 9; bases outside the gene matches: 14. CDR1 and CDR2 from the germline V gene are SGHRS and YFSETQ. CDR3 sequence: CASNARTGGFSEQFF. The CDR3 region has the DNA TGCGCCAGCAACGCTAGGACGGGAGGGTTCTCTGAGCAGTTCTTC.

This clonotype was seen more than once but under ten times. The rearrangement joins TRBV10-2 to TRBJ2-7, with 9 bases lining up with TRBD1. The CDR3 has 12 amino acids. After removal of 10 bases from V and 1 base from J, the junction contained 2 bases not matched to a gene. Germline loops: CDR1 WSHSY, CDR2 SAAADI. CDR3 in amino acids: CATGQGSYEQYF. The CDR3 DNA reads as TGCGCCACCGGACAGGGGTCCTACGAGCAGTACTTC.

There are a few counts of this clonotype. CDR3 amino acids: CASSRTGAGEQFF. CDR3 sequence (DNA): TGTGCCAGCAGCCGGACAGGGGCTGGTGAGCAGTTCTTC. The rearrangement joins TRBV3-1 to TRBJ2-1; TRBD1 agrees at 9 bases. The CDR3 covers 13 residues. Germline CDR1 is LGHDT and CDR2 is YNNKEL (reference sequence). With 4 bases clipped from V and 9 bases from J, the junction kept 4 bases outside the gene matches.

There are many counts of this clonotype. The chain employs TRBV7-6 and TRBJ2-7; D call uncertain. Germline CDR1 and CDR2: SGHVS and FNYEAQ. This CDR3 is built from 15 residues. V lost 6 bases to trimming and J lost 5 bases, with 20 bases between them. CDR3 sequence: CASSLGPNPADEQYF. In DNA form, the CDR3 reads TGTGCCAGCAGTCTAGGCCCTAATCCGGCTGACGAGCAGTACTTC. Filled out from reference TRBV7-6 and TRBJ2-7, the complete variable domain reads GAGVSQSPRYKVTKRGQDVALRCDPISGHVSLYWYRQALGQGPEFLTYFNYEAQQDKSGLPNDRFSAERPEGSISTLTIQRTEQRDSAMYRCASSLGPNPADEQYFGPGTRLTVT.

In this sample, this clonotype turned up a few times. The chain links TRBV20-1 to TRBJ2-1; 7 bases match TRBD1. The CDR3 runs 14 residues. The germline gives CDR1 DFQATT, CDR2 SNEGSKA (reference sequence). The V segment lost 3 bases and the J segment 4 bases; nucleotides outside the gene matches: 6. CDR3 residues: CSARPGQSYNEQFF. The CDR3 DNA sequence: TGCAGTGCTAGGCCGGGACAGTCATACAATGAGCAGTTCTTC.

At least ten counts were recorded for this clonotype. The chain recombines TRBV2 with TRBJ2-7; 11 bases are shared with TRBD2. CDR3 length equals 13 residues. Unmatched junction bases numbered 2, after V lost 6 bases and J lost 4 bases. Germline V gene sequence: CDR1 SNHLY, CDR2 FYNNEI. This CDR3 reads CASRPSGRYEQYF. The CDR3 DNA is TGTGCCAGCAGGCCTAGCGGGAGGTACGAGCAGTACTTC.

The rearrangement joins TRBV19 to TRBJ2-3; 9 positions match TRBD2. CDR3 length: 17 residues. Germline assignment: CDR1 LNHDA and CDR2 SQIVND (reference sequence). V was pared by 7 bases and J by 3 bases, with 14 bases of the junction left unmatched. In nucleotides, the CDR3 is TGTGCCAGTACCGGGACTAGCATTGTGCGGAGAACAGATACGCAGTATTTT. Translated: CASTGTSIVRRTDTQYF.

This clonotype came up many times. The CDR3 reads CASSFFSGTGLSPLHF. The CDR3 coding sequence is TGTGCCAGCAGTTTTTTCTCCGGGACAGGGCTATCACCCCTCCACTTT. The rearrangement uses TRBV28 and TRBJ1-6; 9 bases align to TRBD1. From germline, CDR1 is MDHEN and CDR2 SYDVKM. The CDR3 consists of 16 residues. Trimming at V came to 3 bases and at J to 10 bases, leaving 10 bases not matched to a gene. The full variable domain, its missing parts supplied by reference TRBV28 and TRBJ1-6, is DVKVTQSSRYLVKRTGEKVFLECVQDMDHENMFWYRQDPGLGLRLIYFSYDVKMKEKGDIPEGYSVSREKKERFSLILESASTNQTSMYLCASSFFSGTGLSPLHFGNGTRLTVT.

Ten or more counts support this clonotype. Here the CDR3 reads CASSTTGNEQFF. The CDR3 coding sequence is TGTGCCAGCAGCACAACAGGGAATGAGCAGTTCTTC. V is TRBV7-9 and J is TRBJ2-1; the D gene is possibly TRBD1 (6 bases). This CDR3 has 12 residues. The germline V and J ends were trimmed by 5 bases and 7 bases, with 9 bases remaining between them. CDR1 and CDR2 (germline): SEHNR, FQNEAQ (reference sequence).

This clonotype was observed at least ten times. V is TRBV30 and J is TRBJ2-3, with TRBD2 identical over 8 bases. Trimming at V came to 2 bases and at J to 2 bases, leaving 9 bases not matched to a gene. Germline CDR1 reads GTSNPN; CDR2 reads SVGIG (reference sequence). The length of the CDR3 is 16 residues. The CDR3: CAWSRLTSGYTDTQYF. CDR3 DNA sequence: TGTGCCTGGAGTCGACTTACTAGCGGTTACACAGATACGCAGTATTTT.

The table lists this clonotype with a few counts. The chain combines TRBV6-5 with TRBJ2-1; the D is unclear. Trimming removed 4 bases at V and 5 bases at J, with 12 bases between. Per the germline V gene, CDR1 is MNHEY and CDR2 is SVGAGI. The CDR3 loop spans 14 amino acids. The CDR3 protein is CASSFRTADNEQFF. CDR3 DNA: TGTGCCAGCAGTTTCCGGACGGCCGACAATGAGCAGTTCTTC.

This clonotype was seen ten or more times. The chain employs TRBV7-6 and TRBJ2-7, with D possibly TRBD1 on 5 matching bases. With 4 bases removed from V and 3 bases from J, the gap between germline ends came to 10 bases. The CDR3 extends over 13 amino acids. The germline V gene encodes CDR1 SGHVS and CDR2 FNYEAQ. The CDR3 here is CASSSADNYEQYF. In nucleotides, the CDR3 is TGTGCCAGCAGCTCGGCGGACAACTACGAGCAGTACTTC.

The chain couples TRBV12-3 or TRBV12-4 to TRBJ1-1; weak D call: TRBD1 (6 bases). The CDR3 runs 18 residues. Trimming removed 1 base from V and 3 bases from J, with 21 bases in between. CDR3 region: CASSLGTGFVFRDTEAFF. The CDR3 bases are TGTGCCAGCAGTTTAGGCACAGGGTTCGTTTTCCGGGACACTGAAGCTTTCTTT.

The table lists this clonotype with a few counts. The V call is TRBV28, the J call TRBJ2-3; no clear D. This CDR3 has 12 residues. Trimming removed 6 bases from V and 4 bases from J, with 8 bases in between. Germline V gene sequence: CDR1 MDHEN, CDR2 SYDVKM. The CDR3 loop reads CASSSVADTQYF. For the CDR3, the DNA is TGTGCCAGCAGCTCAGTCGCAGATACGCAGTATTTT.

This chain links TRBV7-2 with TRBJ2-3; 7 bases align to TRBD1. The CDR3 is 15 amino acids. Germline V gene data show CDR1 as SGHTA and CDR2 as FQGNSA. The V segment lost 4 bases and the J segment 3 bases; nucleotides outside the gene matches: 7. As DNA, the CDR3 is TGTGCCAGCAGCTCGGGACAGTTTACAACAGATACGCAGTATTTT. It specifies CASSSGQFTTDTQYF.

This clonotype was seen many times. This rearrangement joins TRBV20-1 to TRBJ2-3, with D unclear. V was shortened by 0 bases and J by 6 bases, with 10 bases between the two germline ends. This CDR3 is 13 amino acids long. CDR1 DFQATT and CDR2 SNEGSKA come from the germline V gene (reference sequence). The CDR3 sequence: CSARDAWSDTQYF. In DNA form, the CDR3 reads TGCAGTGCTAGAGATGCCTGGTCGGATACGCAGTATTTT.

The rearrangement joins TRBV5-4 to TRBJ1-1, with D possibly matching TRBD1 (5 bases). CDR3 length equals 14 residues. Trimming took off 0 bases at V and 1 base at J, with 7 bases between the two ends. Germline V lookup: CDR1 SGHNT, CDR2 YYREEE (reference sequence). CDR3 protein: CASSLGDRNTEAFF. As DNA, the CDR3 is TGTGCCAGCAGCTTGGGAGACAGGAACACTGAAGCTTTCTTT. The full variable domain, completed using reference TRBV5-4 and TRBJ1-1, is ETGVTQSPTHLIKTRGQQVTLRCSSQSGHNTVSWYQQALGQGPQFIFQYYREEENGRGNFPPRFSGLQFPNYSSELNVNALELDDSALYLCASSLGDRNTEAFFGQGTRLTVV.

This clonotype was seen repeatedly, ten times or more. The chain carries TRBV5-1 and TRBJ1-5; no firm D call. CDR1 and CDR2 (germline): SGHRS, YFSETQ. V lost 0 bases to trimming and J lost 2 bases, with 12 bases between them. This CDR3 comprises 16 residues. The CDR3 coding sequence is TGCGCCAGCAGCTTGGCCCGGAAAAGGGGCAATCAGCCCCAGCATTTT. Translated, it gives CASSLARKRGNQPQHF.

The V call is TRBV2, the J call TRBJ2-5, with 7 bases aligning to TRBD1. Trimming took 6 bases from V and 0 from J; bases not matched to a gene: 4. From germline, CDR1 is SNHLY and CDR2 FYNNEI. This CDR3 is 14 amino acids long. The CDR3 DNA reads TGTGCCAGCAGCCCGGGACAGCACCAAGAGACCCAGTACTTC. Its translation: CASSPGQHQETQYF.